This TCR beta chain was found in a study of naive and memory T cell subsets. Germline-derived CDR1 and CDR2 are LNHDA and SQIVND (reference sequence). J gave up 9 bases and V 7 bases, and 14 bases lay outside the gene matches. The CDR3 extends over 16 amino acids. Study-level points and caveats: Especially in CD8 cells, naive repertoires contained a few larger clonotypes, possibly CD45RA-re-expressing memory cells.

About this clonotype itself: The antigen is unknown.

Both TRBC1 and TRBC2 were covered by a beta constant-region primer of two equimolar oligonucleotides. Ligated cDNA was amplified by four rounds of PCR with nested alpha and beta constant-region primers and SP2. TCRdb ran MiXCR on the UMI-ligation and nested PCR reads and lists one entry per CDR3 protein. The sample lists roughly 150,000 distinct CDR3 sequences; roughly 22% were seen once. The V gene is TRBV19, the J gene TRBJ2-4; 11 bases agree with TRBD2. The source is a human donor in good health. Sequenced material: naive CD4+ T cells from blood. The CDR3 region has the DNA TGTGCCAGTACGGACTTCTTGACTAGCGGGAAGGTCATTCAGTACTTC. Its translation is CASTDFLTSGKVIQYF.